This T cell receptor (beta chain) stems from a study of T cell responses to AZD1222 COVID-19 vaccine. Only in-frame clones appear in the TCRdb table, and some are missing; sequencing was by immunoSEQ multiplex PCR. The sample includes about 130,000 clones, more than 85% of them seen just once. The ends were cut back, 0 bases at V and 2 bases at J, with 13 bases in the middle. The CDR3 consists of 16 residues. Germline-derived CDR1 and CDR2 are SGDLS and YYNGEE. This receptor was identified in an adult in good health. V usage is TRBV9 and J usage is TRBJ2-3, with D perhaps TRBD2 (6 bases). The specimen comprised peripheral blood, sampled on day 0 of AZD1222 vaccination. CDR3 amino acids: CASSVGASAFTDTQYF. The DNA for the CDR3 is TGTGCCAGCAGCGTAGGTGCTAGCGCCTTCACAGATACGCAGTATTTT.